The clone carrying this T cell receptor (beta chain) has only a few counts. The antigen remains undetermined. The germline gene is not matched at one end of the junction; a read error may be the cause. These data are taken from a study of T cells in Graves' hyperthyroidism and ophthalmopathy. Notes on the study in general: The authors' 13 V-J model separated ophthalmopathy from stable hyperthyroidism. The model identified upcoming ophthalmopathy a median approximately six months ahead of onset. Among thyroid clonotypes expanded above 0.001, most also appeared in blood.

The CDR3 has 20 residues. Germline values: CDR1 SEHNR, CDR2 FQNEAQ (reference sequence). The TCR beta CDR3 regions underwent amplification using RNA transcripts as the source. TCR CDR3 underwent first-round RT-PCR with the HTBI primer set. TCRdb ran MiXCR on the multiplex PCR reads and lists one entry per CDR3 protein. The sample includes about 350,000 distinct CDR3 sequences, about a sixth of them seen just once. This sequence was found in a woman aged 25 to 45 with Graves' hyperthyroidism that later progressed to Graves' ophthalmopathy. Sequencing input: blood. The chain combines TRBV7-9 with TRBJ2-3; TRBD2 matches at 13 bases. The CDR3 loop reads CASSTTGTSGVTIGTDTQYF. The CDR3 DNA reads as TGTGCCAGCAGCACCACCGGGACTAGCGGGGTTACAATAGGAACAGACACGCAGTATTTT. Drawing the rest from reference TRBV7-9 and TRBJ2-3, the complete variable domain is DTGVSQNPRHKITKRGQNVTFRCDPISEHNRLYWYRQTLGQGPEFLTYFQNEAQLEKSRLLSDRFSAERPKGSFSTLEIQRTEQGDSAMYLCASSTTGTSGVTIGTDTQYFGPGTRLTVL.